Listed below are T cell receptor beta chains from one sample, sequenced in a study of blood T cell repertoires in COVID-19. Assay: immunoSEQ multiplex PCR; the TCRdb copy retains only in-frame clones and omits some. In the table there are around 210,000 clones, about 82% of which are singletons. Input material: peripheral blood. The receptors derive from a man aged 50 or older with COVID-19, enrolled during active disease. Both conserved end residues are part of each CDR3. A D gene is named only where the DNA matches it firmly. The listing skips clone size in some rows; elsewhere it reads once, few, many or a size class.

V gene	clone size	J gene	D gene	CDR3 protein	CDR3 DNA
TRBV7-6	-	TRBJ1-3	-	CASSSTTGDSGNTIYF	TGTGCCAGCAGCTCAACGACAGGAGACTCTGGAAACACCATATATTTT
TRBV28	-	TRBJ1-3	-	CASSLKAYSGNTIYF	TGTGCCAGCAGTTTAAAAGCCTACTCTGGAAACACCATATATTTT
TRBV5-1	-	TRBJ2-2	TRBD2	CASTGRVTGELFF	TGCGCCAGCACCGGGAGGGTGACCGGGGAGCTGTTTTTT
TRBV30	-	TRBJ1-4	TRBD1	CAGYRGIEKLFF	TGTGCAGGTTACAGGGGAATCGAAAAACTGTTTTTT
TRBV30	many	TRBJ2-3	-	CAWSVGARSTDTQYF	TGTGCCTGGAGTGTAGGAGCGAGAAGCACAGATACGCAGTATTTT
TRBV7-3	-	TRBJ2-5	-	CASSLNREETQYF	TGTGCCAGCAGCTTAAACAGGGAAGAGACCCAGTACTTC
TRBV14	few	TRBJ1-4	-	CASSQVSAANEKLFF	TGTGCCAGCAGCCAAGTCTCTGCGGCTAATGAAAAACTGTTTTTT
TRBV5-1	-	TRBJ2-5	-	CASSVQGETQYF	TGCGCCAGCAGCGTACAGGGAGAGACCCAGTACTTC
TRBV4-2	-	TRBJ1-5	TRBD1	CASSLGEAGQARQPQHF	TGTGCCAGCAGCCTCGGGGAAGCTGGACAGGCGAGGCAGCCCCAGCATTTT
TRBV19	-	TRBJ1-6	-	CASSMGDTLLYNSPLHF	TGTGCCAGTAGTATGGGGGACACTCTCCTTTATAATTCACCCCTCCACTTT
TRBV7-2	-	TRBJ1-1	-	CASSPGLGMNTEAFF	TGTGCCAGCAGCCCTGGACTGGGGATGAACACTGAAGCTTTCTTT
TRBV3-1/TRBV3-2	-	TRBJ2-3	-	CASSQQRVSTDTQYF	TGTGCCAGCAGCCAACAGCGGGTCTCCACAGATACGCAGTATTTT
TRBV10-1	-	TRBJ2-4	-	CASSESIGAGAKNIQYF	TGCGCCAGCAGTGAGTCTATAGGCGCAGGGGCCAAAAACATTCAGTACTTC
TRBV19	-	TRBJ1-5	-	CATRGGGQPQHF	TGTGCCACAAGAGGCGGCGGTCAGCCCCAGCATTTT
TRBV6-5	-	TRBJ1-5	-	CASSGQHNQPQHF	TGTGCCAGCAGCGGACAGCACAATCAGCCCCAGCATTTT
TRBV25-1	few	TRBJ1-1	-	CASTPSGGRVEAFF	TGTGCCAGCACCCCATCCGGGGGGCGGGTTGAAGCTTTCTTT
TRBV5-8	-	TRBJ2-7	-	CASSFPGFQASYEQYF	TGTGCCAGCAGCTTCCCTGGGTTCCAGGCCTCCTACGAGCAGTACTTC
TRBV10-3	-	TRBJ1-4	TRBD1	CAISEKGTGYATNEKLFF	TGTGCCATCAGTGAGAAGGGGACAGGTTATGCAACTAATGAAAAACTGTTTTTT
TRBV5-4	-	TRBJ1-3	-	CASSRSAGFDTIYF	TGTGCCAGCAGCCGATCAGCAGGGTTTGACACCATATATTTT
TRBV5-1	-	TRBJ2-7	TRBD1	CASSLPSGTGVSEQYF	TGCGCCAGCAGCTTGCCCTCTGGGACAGGGGTGTCCGAGCAGTACTTC
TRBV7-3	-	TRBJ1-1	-	CASSLFPVMEAFF	TGTGCCAGCAGCTTATTTCCGGTTATGGAAGCTTTCTTT
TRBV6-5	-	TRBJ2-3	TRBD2	CASSYSGLAGDKQYF	TGTGCCAGCAGTTACTCCGGGCTAGCGGGGGACAAGCAGTATTTT
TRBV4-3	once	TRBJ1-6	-	CASSQEVGGGTYNSPLHF	TGCGCCAGCAGCCAAGAGGTAGGGGGTGGGACCTATAATTCACCCCTCCACTTT
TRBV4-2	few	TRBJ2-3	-	CASSRGQGTDTQYF	TGTGCCAGCAGCCGAGGGCAGGGCACAGATACGCAGTATTTT
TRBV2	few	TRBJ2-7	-	CATVDSPTYEQYF	TGTGCCACCGTGGACAGCCCCACCTACGAGCAGTACTTC
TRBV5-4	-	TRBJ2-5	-	CASSLRGGRETQYF	TGTGCCAGCAGCCTTAGGGGGGGGCGAGAGACCCAGTACTTC
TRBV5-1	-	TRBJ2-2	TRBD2	CASSLGTSGGISTGELFF	TGCGCCAGCAGCTTGGGGACTAGCGGGGGGATAAGCACCGGGGAGCTGTTTTTT
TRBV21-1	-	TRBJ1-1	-	CASSKGREGTEAFF	TGTGCCAGCAGCAAAGGAAGGGAGGGGACTGAAGCTTTCTTT
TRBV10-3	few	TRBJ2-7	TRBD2	CAISESVRMGGKQYF	TGTGCCATCAGTGAGTCGGTTCGTATGGGAGGGAAGCAGTACTTC
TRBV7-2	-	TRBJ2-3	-	CASSLSHFTDTQYF	TGTGCCAGCAGCTTATCCCATTTCACAGATACGCAGTATTTT
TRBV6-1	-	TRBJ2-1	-	CASSVAGEQFF	TGTGCCAGCAGTGTAGCCGGGGAGCAGTTCTTC
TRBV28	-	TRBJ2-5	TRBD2	CASLPPGTSKETQYF	TGTGCCAGTCTACCCCCCGGGACTAGCAAAGAGACCCAGTACTTC
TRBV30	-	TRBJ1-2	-	CAWTLNLGGAYGYTF	TGTGCCTGGACCCTCAACTTAGGGGGGGCCTATGGCTACACCTTC
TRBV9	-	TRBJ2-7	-	CASSVGDNRGSYEQYF	TGTGCCAGCAGCGTAGGGGATAACCGGGGATCCTACGAGCAGTACTTC
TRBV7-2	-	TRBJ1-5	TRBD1	CASSFAGGNNQPQHF	TGTGCCAGCAGCTTTGCAGGGGGGAACAATCAGCCCCAGCATTTT
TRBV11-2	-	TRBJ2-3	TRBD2	CASSLGWQRGRDTQYF	TGTGCCAGCAGCTTAGGTTGGCAGCGGGGGAGAGATACGCAGTATTTT
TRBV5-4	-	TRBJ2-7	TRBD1	CASSTKDRGFSEQYF	TGTGCCAGCAGCACCAAGGACAGGGGGTTCTCCGAGCAGTACTTC
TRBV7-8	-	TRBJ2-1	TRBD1	CASSLFPGGDDNEQFF	TGTGCCAGCAGCTTATTCCCAGGGGGCGATGACAATGAGCAGTTCTTC
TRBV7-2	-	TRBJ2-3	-	CASSYRALTDTQYF	TGTGCCAGCAGCTACAGGGCACTGACAGATACGCAGTATTTT
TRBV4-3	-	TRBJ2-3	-	CASSQVTGTILVDTQYF	TGCGCCAGCAGCCAAGTAACAGGGACTATCCTAGTCGATACGCAGTATTTT
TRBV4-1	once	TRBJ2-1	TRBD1	CASSQDWGQGYNEQFF	TGCGCCAGCAGCCAAGATTGGGGACAGGGATACAATGAGCAGTTCTTC
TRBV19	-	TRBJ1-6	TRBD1	CASSIAQGGISPLHF	TGTGCCAGTAGTATTGCTCAGGGGGGAATCTCACCCCTCCACTTT
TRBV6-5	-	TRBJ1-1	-	CASSYSGHLNTEAFF	TGTGCCAGCAGTTACTCGGGACACCTGAACACTGAAGCTTTCTTT
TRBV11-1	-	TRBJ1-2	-	CASSSITGHRGYTF	TGTGCCAGCAGCTCCATAACAGGTCATCGGGGCTACACCTTC
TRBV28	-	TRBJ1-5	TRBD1	CASSSDRGDQPQHF	TGTGCCAGCAGTTCAGACAGGGGGGATCAGCCCCAGCATTTT
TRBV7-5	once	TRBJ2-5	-	CARSLVTSGLVGQYF	TGTGCCAGAAGCTTAGTAACCTCCGGACTAGTAGGCCAGTACTTC
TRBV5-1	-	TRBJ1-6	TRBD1	CASSYEQGNNSPLHF	TGCGCCAGCAGTTATGAACAGGGGAATAATTCACCCCTCCACTTT
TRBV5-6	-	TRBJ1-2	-	CASSVQGYYGYTF	TGTGCCAGCAGCGTTCAGGGGTACTATGGCTACACCTTC